This T cell receptor beta chain was sequenced for a study of blood T cell repertoires in COVID-19 (dated by TCRdb to between 2020 and 2021). Context from the whole study: Samples covering the acute and convalescent phases of COVID-19 were provided by collaborators in the United States, Italy and Spain. The material from the prospective study consisted of cDNA or gDNA derived from T cells, B-cell-depleted T cells, or PBMCs. The dataset comprised deeply sampled blood TCRbeta repertoires from subjects exposed to, actively infected with, or recovered from COVID-19. A freely available public database, intended as a resource for researchers studying the immune response to SARS-CoV-2, is where the repertoires were released. Samples came from the ongoing ImmuneRACE study (first 160 participants) plus 1,254 subjects from 6 global collaborators. A de-identified subject ID, COVID-19 status, age in years and sex were almost always included in the sample metadata. Where available, HLA class I and class II types were taken from metadata supplied by the sample provider and were not determined by assay-based typing. General conclusions and limits of the study: The quantity of clinical and demographic metadata differed by source and by participant and was supplied without curation.

Note on this clone: This receptor's antigen is unknown. No much larger clone exists at a distance of one base, and base qualities are not known.

The immunoSEQ Assay, a bias-controlled multiplex PCR, was used to amplify TCRbeta CDR3 regions from genomic DNA. Concerning the study's data processing: The number of nucleated cells in each sample was estimated from the amplification of reference gene primers within the assay. Sequence reads were collapsed and filtered to measure the absolute abundance of every unique TCRbeta CDR3 rearrangement. For each sample, productive Simpson clonality was calculated as the square root of Simpson's diversity index across productive rearrangements. TCRdb holds this immuneACCESS table with in-frame rearrangements only. Some clones are missing; in checked studies, unresolved V genes explain under half, and the rest has no known cause. That table is the source of V, J and clone size, and D and trimming were worked out from the DNA. This sample is represented by 190,000 or so clones; 85% of them were singletons. The top ten clones comprise over 15% of the sample.

From the cysteine up to the phenylalanine, the CDR3 has a length of 20 residues. The CDR3 DNA has 60 bases and is translated from base 1. Reading the germline V gene gives CDR1 KGHSH and CDR2 LQKENI. V is cut back by 2 bases and J by 2 bases, with 17 bases in the junction unmatched. Participants in the prospective study were aged about 18 to 90 years, lived in 20 to 30 United States geographic areas, and enrolled through a virtual design. In the prospective study, cohorts were assigned on the basis of participant-reported clinical history obtained from a screening survey and a study questionnaire. Recovered participants in ImmuneRACE Cohort 3 were defined as having two consecutive negative NP/OP PCR tests, clearance from a healthcare professional, or resolution of symptoms. Mobile phlebotomists in the prospective study collected whole blood, serum and a nasopharyngeal or oropharyngeal swab from every participant. Prospective study participants could optionally give additional blood draws and questionnaires over an approximately two-month period. Prospective study blood samples were shipped either frozen or at room temperature before DNA extraction.

The chain uses TRBV18 and TRBJ2-7, and TRBD2 matches 11 of the central bases. The sequence was collected from a man aged 35-49 years who had recovered from COVID-19. The sequenced material came from PBMCs or T cells enriched from blood (not recorded which). The DNA sequence follows: TGTGCCAGCTCACCAGGATCCGGGACTAGCGGCCTCCGGGGGGCCTACGAGCAGTACTTC. This gives the protein CASSPGSGTSGLRGAYEQYF.